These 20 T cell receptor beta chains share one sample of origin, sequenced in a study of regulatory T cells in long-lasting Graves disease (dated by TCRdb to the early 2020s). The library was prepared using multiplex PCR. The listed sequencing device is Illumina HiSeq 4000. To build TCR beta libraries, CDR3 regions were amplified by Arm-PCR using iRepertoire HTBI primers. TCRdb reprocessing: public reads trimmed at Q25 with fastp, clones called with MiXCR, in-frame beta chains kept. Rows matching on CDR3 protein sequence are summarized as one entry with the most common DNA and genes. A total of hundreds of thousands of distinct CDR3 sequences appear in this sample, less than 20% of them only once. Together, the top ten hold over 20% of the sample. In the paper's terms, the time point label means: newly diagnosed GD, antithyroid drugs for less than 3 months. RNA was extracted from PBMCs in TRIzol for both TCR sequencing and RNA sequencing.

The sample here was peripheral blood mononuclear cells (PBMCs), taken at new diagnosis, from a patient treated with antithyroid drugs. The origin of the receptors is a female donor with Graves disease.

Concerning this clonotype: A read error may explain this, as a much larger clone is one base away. The CDR3: CACSQDLVVGNQPQHF. The CDR3, as DNA: TGTGCCTGCAGCCAAGATCTGGTAGTGGGCAATCAGCCCCAGCATTTT. The V gene is TRBV4-2, the J gene TRBJ1-5; D remains unclear. CDR1 is LGHNA and CDR2 is YNFKEQ in the germline V gene. CDR3 length: 16 residues.

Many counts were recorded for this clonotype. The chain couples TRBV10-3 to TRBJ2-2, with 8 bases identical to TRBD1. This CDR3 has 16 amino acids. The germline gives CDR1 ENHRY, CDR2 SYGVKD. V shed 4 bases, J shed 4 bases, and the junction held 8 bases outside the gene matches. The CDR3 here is CAISAGQVVSTGELFF. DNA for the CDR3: TGTGCCATCAGTGCGGGACAGGTCGTTTCCACCGGGGAGCTGTTTTTT.

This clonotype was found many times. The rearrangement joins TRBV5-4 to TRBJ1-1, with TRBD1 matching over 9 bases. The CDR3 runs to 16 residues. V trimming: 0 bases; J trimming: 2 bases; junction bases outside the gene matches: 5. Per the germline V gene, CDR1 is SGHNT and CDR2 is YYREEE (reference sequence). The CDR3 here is CASSLEGQGSNTEAFF. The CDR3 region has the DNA TGTGCCAGCAGCTTGGAGGGACAGGGCAGTAACACTGAAGCTTTCTTT.

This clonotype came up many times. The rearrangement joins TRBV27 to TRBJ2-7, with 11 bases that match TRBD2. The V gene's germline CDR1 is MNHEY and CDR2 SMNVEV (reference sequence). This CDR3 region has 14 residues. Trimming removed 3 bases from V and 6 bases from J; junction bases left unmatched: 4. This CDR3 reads CASSFLAGGSEQYF. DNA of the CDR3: TGTGCCAGCAGTTTTCTAGCGGGGGGAAGCGAGCAGTACTTC.

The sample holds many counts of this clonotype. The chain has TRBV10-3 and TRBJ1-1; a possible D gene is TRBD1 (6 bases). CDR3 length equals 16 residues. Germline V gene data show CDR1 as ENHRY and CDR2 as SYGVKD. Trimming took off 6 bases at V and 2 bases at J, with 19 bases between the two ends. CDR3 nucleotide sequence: TGTGCCATCAGCGAAACAGGGTTAAGTGACAACACTGAAGCTTTCTTT. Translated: CAISETGLSDNTEAFF.

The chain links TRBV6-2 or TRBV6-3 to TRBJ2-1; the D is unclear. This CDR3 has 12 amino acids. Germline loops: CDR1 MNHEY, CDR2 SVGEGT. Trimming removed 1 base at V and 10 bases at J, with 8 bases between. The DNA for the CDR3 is TGTGCCAGCAGTTACTTCGGACCCGAGCAGTTCTTC. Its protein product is CASSYFGPEQFF.

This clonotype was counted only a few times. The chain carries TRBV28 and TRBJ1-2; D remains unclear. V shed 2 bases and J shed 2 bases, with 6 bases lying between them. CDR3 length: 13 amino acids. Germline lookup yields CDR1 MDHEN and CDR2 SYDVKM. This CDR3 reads CASSLQANYGYTF. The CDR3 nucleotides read TGTGCCAGCAGTTTACAAGCGAACTATGGCTACACCTTC.

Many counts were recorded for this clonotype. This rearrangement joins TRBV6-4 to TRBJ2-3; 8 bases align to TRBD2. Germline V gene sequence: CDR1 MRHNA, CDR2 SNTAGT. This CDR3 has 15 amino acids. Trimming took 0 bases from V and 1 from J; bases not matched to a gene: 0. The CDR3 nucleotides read TGTGCCAGCAGTGACTCTAGCGGGGGCACAGATACGCAGTATTTT. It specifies CASSDSSGGTDTQYF.

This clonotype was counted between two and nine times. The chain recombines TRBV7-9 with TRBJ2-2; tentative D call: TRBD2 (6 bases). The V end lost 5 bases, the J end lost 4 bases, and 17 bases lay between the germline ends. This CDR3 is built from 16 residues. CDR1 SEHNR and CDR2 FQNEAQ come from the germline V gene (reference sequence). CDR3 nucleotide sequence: TGTGCCAGCAGCCCCAGCGGGCGGGCCGGCACCGGGGAGCTGTTTTTT. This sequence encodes CASSPSGRAGTGELFF.

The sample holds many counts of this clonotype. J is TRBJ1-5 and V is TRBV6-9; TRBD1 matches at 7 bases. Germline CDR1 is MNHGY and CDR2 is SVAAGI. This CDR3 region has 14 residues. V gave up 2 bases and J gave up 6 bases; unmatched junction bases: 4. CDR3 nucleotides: TGTGCCAGCAGTTATCGACAGGGCTTTCAGCCCCAGCATTTT. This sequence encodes CASSYRQGFQPQHF.

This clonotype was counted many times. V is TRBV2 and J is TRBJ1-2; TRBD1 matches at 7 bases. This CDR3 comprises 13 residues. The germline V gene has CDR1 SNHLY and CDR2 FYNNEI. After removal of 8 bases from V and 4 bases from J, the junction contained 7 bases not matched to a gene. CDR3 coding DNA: TGTGCCAGCTGCCAGACAGGGCCCTATGGCTACACCTTC. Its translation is CASCQTGPYGYTF.

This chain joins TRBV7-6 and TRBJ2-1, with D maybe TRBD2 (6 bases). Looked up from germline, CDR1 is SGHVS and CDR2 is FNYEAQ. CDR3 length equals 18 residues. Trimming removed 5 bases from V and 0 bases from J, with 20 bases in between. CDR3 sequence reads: CASSRQVFGGYSYNEQFF. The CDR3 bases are TGTGCCAGCAGCCGCCAGGTTTTTGGGGGGTACTCCTACAATGAGCAGTTCTTC.

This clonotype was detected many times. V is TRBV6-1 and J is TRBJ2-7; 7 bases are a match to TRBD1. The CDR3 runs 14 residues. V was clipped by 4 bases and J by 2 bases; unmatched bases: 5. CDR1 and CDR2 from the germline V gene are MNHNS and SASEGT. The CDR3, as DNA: TGTGCCAGCAGTGCCGGGACAGCACCCTACGAGCAGTACTTC. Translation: CASSAGTAPYEQYF.

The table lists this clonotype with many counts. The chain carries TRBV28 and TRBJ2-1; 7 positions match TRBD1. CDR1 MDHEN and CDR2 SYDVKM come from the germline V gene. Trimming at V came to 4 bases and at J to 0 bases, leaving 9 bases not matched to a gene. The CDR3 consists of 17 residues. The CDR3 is CASSSMTGWASYNEQFF. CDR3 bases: TGTGCCAGCAGTTCGATGACAGGGTGGGCCTCCTACAATGAGCAGTTCTTC.

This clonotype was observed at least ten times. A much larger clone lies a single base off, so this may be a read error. Here the CDR3 reads CASDPPSAYEQYF. The CDR3 DNA sequence: TGTGCCAGCGACCCACCCAGCGCCTACGAGCAGTACTTC. The rearrangement uses TRBV11-1 and TRBJ2-7, with D hard to call. V lost 8 bases, J lost 2 bases, and 13 bases lay in between. This CDR3 comprises 13 residues. Germline CDR1 SGHAT, CDR2 FQDESV (reference sequence).

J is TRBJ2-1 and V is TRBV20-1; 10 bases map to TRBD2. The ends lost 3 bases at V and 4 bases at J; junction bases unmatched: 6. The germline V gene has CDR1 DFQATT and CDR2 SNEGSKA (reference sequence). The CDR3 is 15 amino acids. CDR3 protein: CSASHLAGEYNEQFF. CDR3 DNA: TGCAGTGCTAGCCACCTAGCGGGAGAGTACAATGAGCAGTTCTTC.

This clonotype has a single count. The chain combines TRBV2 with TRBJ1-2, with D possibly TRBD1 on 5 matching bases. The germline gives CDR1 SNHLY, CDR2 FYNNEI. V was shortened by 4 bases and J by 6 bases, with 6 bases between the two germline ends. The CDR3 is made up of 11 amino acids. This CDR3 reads CASSVRDGYTF. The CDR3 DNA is TGTGCCAGCAGTGTCAGGGATGGCTACACCTTC.

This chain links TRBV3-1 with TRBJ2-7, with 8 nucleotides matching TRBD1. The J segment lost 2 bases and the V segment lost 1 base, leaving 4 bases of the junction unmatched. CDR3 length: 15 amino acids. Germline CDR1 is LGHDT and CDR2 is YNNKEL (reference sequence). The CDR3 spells CASSQGTGSTYEQYF. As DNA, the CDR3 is TGTGCCAGCAGCCAAGGGACAGGGTCGACCTACGAGCAGTACTTC.

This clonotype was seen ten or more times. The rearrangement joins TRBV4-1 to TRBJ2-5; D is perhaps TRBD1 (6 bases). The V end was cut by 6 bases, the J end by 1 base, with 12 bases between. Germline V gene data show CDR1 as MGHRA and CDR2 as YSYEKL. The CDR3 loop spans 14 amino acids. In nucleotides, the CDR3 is TGCGCCAGCAGTACTACAGGGATCCAAGAGACCCAGTACTTC. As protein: CASSTTGIQETQYF.

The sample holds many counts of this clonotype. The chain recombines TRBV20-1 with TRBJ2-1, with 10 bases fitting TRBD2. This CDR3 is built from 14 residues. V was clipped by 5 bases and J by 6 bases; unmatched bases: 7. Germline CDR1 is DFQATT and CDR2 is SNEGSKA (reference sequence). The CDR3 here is CSAQREGPGNEQFF. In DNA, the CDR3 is TGCAGTGCTCAGCGGGAGGGCCCGGGCAATGAGCAGTTCTTC.